Shown below are 17 T cell receptor beta chains from a single sample sequenced in a study of Ad26.COV2.S vaccination and SARS-CoV-2 variants (dated by TCRdb to about 2021). In light of the paper, this sample's treatment or condition label describes: 15 to 20 received Ad26.COV2.S at low or high dose, single or two shots; about 5 received placebo; per-sample allocation not given. For vaccine and placebo recipients, repertoires were sequenced using samples collected on day 63 after the first injection. Libraries were prepared through the immunoSEQ multiplex PCR assay. This immuneACCESS table, as held by TCRdb, lists in-frame sequences with V and J called but not all clones. Of the missing ones, under half trace to an unresolved V gene in checked studies; the others have no known cause. The sample contains 200,000 to 250,000 clones, 88% of them found a single time. In total, the top ten clones hold around a tenth of the sample.

The sample consisted of peripheral blood, taken in a trial of Ad26.COV2.S vaccine versus placebo. All receptors come from a person aged 18-65 years who received the Ad26.COV2.S COVID-19 vaccine or a placebo.

The chain recombines TRBV7-6 with TRBJ1-4, with 9 bases that match TRBD1. CDR1 and CDR2 from the germline V gene are SGHVS and FNYEAQ. The CDR3 runs 14 residues. With 5 bases clipped from V and 8 bases from J, the junction kept 6 bases outside the gene matches. CDR3 nucleotide sequence: TGTGCCAGCAGCCCGACAGGGGGTCGGGAAAAACTGTTTTTT. Translating gives CASSPTGGREKLFF.

The chain combines TRBV7-3 with TRBJ2-7; TRBD1 aligns across 11 bases. CDR1 SGHTA and CDR2 FQGTGA come from the germline V gene. V lost 5 bases, J lost 4 bases, and 7 bases stayed unmatched. The CDR3 is 15 amino acids. The CDR3 reads CASSLGTGGVYEQYF. CDR3 coding DNA: TGTGCCAGCAGCCTAGGGACAGGGGGAGTGTACGAGCAGTACTTC.

V is TRBV29-1 and J is TRBJ2-7; TRBD2 agrees at 9 bases. This CDR3 comprises 13 residues. Germline CDR1 and CDR2: SQVTM and ANQGSEA. V shed 7 bases, J shed 0 bases, and the junction held 4 bases outside the gene matches. CDR3 sequence (DNA): TGCAGCGCCCATAGCGGGAGCTCCTACGAGCAGTACTTC. Translating gives CSAHSGSSYEQYF.

The chain uses TRBV3-1 (or the pseudogene TRBV3-2) and TRBJ2-1; D is possibly TRBD1 (6 bases). V lost 3 bases and J lost 9, with 12 bases in between. Germline assignment: CDR1 LGHDT and CDR2 YNNKEL (reference sequence). This CDR3 is built from 13 residues. CDR3 nucleotide sequence: TGTGCCAGCAGCCAGGGGGCGCCTGGTGAGCAGTTCTTC. It yields the protein CASSQGAPGEQFF.

With respect to this clone: At one end the junction does not follow the germline gene, possibly because of a read error. This chain links TRBV20-1 with TRBJ2-5, with a weak D call TRBD1 (5 bases). Germline CDR1 DFQATT, CDR2 SNEGSKA (reference sequence). This CDR3 region has 11 residues. Here the CDR3 reads CSATPQGPAHF. CDR3 nucleotide sequence: TGCAGTGCCACCCCGCAGGGTCCCGCACACTTC.

The J gene is TRBJ1-5, the V gene TRBV30; possibly TRBD1 for D (6 bases). Trimming pared 3 bases from V and 0 bases from J, leaving 9 bases between. The CDR3 has 14 amino acids. Germline V gene sequence: CDR1 GTSNPN, CDR2 SVGIG (reference sequence). The CDR3 loop is CAWSRDISNQPQHF. The CDR3 nucleotides are TGTGCCTGGAGCAGGGACATTAGCAATCAGCCCCAGCATTTT.

The rearrangement links TRBV19 to TRBJ2-7, with 8 bases identical to TRBD1. CDR1 is LNHDA and CDR2 is SQIVND in the germline V gene (reference sequence). This CDR3 has 11 amino acids. V dropped 6 bases and J dropped 6; count of bases not matched to a gene: 1. The CDR3 nucleotides are TGTGCCAGTAGGACAGGGGTCGAGCAGTACTTC. Translation: CASRTGVEQYF.

This chain uses TRBV30 with TRBJ1-5; unclear D gene. This CDR3 has 15 amino acids. The V gene lost 0 bases and the J gene lost 2 bases, with 11 bases spanning the gap. From germline, CDR1 is GTSNPN and CDR2 SVGIG (reference sequence). The DNA of the CDR3 is TGTGCCTGGAGTGTACACCTCTTGGGCAATCAGCCCCAGCATTTT. Translating gives CAWSVHLLGNQPQHF.

V usage is TRBV7-9 and J usage is TRBJ2-5, with D uncertain. Germline V gene data show CDR1 as SEHNR and CDR2 as FQNEAQ (reference sequence). This CDR3 region has 17 residues. V lost 1 base, J lost 4 bases, and 19 bases lay in between. The CDR3 nucleotides read TGTGCCAGCAGCTTAGAGGGCTTCCTCTCGTCAGGAGAGACCCAGTACTTC. Its protein product is CASSLEGFLSSGETQYF.

The gene calls are TRBV30 and TRBJ2-3; D ambiguous. V was shortened by 2 bases and J by 3 bases, with 12 bases between the two germline ends. Germline lookup yields CDR1 GTSNPN and CDR2 SVGIG (reference sequence). The CDR3 runs 14 residues. CDR3 sequence: CAWSHGQGTDTQYF. Here the CDR3 DNA reads TGTGCCTGGAGTCACGGTCAAGGTACAGATACGCAGTATTTT.

The chain has TRBV6-2 or TRBV6-3 and TRBJ2-7, with D perhaps TRBD2 (5 bases). There are 12 residues in the CDR3. CDR1 and CDR2 from the germline V gene are MNHEY and SVGEGT. V lost 5 bases, J lost 4 bases, and 9 bases lay in between. CDR3 loop: CASSSPGYEQYF. The CDR3 DNA reads TGTGCCAGCAGTAGTCCGGGATACGAGCAGTACTTC.

This chain connects TRBV7-2 to TRBJ1-1; TRBD1 matches at 7 bases. Trimming at V came to 2 bases and at J to 8 bases, leaving 8 bases not matched to a gene. CDR3 length: 14 residues. Germline CDR1 reads SGHTA; CDR2 reads FQGNSA. The CDR3 loop is CASSLNRGKGEAFF. DNA for the CDR3: TGTGCCAGCAGCTTAAACAGGGGCAAAGGGGAAGCTTTCTTT.

The rearrangement links TRBV21-1 to TRBJ2-3; the table names TRBD1, a call not compared with the DNA. TRBV21-1 is assigned pseudogene status. The CDR3 covers 14 residues. The CDR3 here is CASRRDRSTDTQYF. The CDR3 region has the DNA TGTGCCAGCAGAAGGGACAGGTCCACAGATACGCAGTATTTT.

The chain combines TRBV11-2 with TRBJ1-4; 9 bases fit TRBD1. V shed 3 bases and J 0 bases; nucleotides not matched to a gene: 5. In germline, CDR1 is SGHAT, CDR2 FQNNGV. CDR3 size: 17 residues. The CDR3 region is CASSLGTGHATNEKLFF. Written as DNA, the CDR3 is TGTGCCAGCAGCTTGGGGACAGGGCACGCAACTAATGAAAAACTGTTTTTT.

V gene TRBV3-1 (or the pseudogene TRBV3-2) combines with J gene TRBJ2-7; tentatively, D is TRBD2 (6 bases). Trimming left V 4 bases short and J 2 bases short, with 12 bases between. Per the germline V gene, CDR1 is LGHDT and CDR2 is YNNKEL (reference sequence). This CDR3 has 14 residues. CDR3 protein: CASSRDGGTYEQYF. DNA for the CDR3: TGTGCCAGCAGCCGGGACGGCGGGACCTACGAGCAGTACTTC.

V usage is TRBV4-3 and J usage is TRBJ2-7; TRBD2 matches 7 bases. The CDR3 loop spans 14 amino acids. CDR1 LGHNA and CDR2 YSLEER come from the germline V gene. Trimming removed 0 bases from V and 5 bases from J; junction bases left unmatched: 4. The CDR3 region has the DNA TGCGCCAGCAGCCAAGATTTCCGGGAGGACGAGCAGTACTTC. Its translation is CASSQDFREDEQYF.

This clone has a single count. The rearrangement joins TRBV9 to TRBJ2-3; TRBD2 aligns across 10 bases. Germline lookup yields CDR1 SGDLS and CDR2 YYNGEE. The V and J ends lost 3 bases and 3 bases, in that order; junction bases with no gene match: 7. This CDR3 comprises 16 residues. The CDR3 reads CASSAEAGGPTDTQYF. In nucleotides, the CDR3 is TGTGCCAGCAGCGCTGAAGCGGGAGGGCCTACAGATACGCAGTATTTT.